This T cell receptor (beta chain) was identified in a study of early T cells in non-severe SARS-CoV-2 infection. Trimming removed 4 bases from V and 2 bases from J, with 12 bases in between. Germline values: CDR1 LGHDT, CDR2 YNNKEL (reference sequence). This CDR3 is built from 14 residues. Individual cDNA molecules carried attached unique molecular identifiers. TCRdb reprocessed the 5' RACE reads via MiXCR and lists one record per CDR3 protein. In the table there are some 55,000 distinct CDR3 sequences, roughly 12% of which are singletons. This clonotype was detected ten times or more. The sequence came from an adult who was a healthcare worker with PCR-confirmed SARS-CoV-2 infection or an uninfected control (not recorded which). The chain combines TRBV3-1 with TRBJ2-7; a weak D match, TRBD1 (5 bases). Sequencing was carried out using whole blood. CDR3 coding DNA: TGTGCCAGCAGCCCTACGGACAAAACCTACGAGCAGTACTTC. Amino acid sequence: CASSPTDKTYEQYF.